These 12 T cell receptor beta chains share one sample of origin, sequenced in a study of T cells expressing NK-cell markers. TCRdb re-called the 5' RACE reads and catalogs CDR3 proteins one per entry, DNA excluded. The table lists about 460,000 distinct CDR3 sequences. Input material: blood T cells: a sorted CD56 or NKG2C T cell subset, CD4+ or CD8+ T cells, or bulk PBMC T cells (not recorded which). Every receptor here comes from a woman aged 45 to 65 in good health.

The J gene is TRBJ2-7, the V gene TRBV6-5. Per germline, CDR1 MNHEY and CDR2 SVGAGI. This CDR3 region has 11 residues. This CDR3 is CASRIGYEQYF.

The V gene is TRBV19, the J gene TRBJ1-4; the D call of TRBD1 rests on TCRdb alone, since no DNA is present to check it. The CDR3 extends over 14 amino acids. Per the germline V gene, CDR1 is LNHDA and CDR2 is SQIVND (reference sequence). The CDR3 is CASSIARGEEKLFF.

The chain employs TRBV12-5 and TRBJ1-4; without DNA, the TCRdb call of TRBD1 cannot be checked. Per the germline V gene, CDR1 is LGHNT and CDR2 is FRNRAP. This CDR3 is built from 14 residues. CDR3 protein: CASGRTGAAEKLFF.

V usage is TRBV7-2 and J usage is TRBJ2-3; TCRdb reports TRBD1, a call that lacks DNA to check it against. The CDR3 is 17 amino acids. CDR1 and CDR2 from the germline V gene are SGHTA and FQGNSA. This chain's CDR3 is CASSLSTDPRRTDTQYF. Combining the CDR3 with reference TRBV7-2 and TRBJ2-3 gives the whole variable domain GAGVSQSPSNKVTEKGKDVELRCDPISGHTALYWYRQSLGQGLEFLIYFQGNSAPDKSGLPSDRFSAERTGGSVSTLTIQRTQQEDSAVYLCASSLSTDPRRTDTQYFGPGTRLTVL.

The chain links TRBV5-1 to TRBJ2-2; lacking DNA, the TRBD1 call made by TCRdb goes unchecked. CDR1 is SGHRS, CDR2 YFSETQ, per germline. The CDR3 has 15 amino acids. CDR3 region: CASSSRDGRAGELFF.

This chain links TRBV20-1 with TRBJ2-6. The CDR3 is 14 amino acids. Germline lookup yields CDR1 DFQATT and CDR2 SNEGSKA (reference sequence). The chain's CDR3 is CSARGSDGANVLTF.

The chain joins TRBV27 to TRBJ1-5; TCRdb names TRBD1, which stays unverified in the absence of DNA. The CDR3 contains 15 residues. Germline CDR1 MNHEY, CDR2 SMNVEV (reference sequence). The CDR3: CASSELGGSNQPQHF.

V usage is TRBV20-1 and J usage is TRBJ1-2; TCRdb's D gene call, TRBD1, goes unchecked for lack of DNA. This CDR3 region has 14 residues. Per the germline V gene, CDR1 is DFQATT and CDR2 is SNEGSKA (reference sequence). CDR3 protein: CSASLTGVNYGYTF.

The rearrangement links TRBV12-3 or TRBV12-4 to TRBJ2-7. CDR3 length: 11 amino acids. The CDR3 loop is CASSLPGEQYF.

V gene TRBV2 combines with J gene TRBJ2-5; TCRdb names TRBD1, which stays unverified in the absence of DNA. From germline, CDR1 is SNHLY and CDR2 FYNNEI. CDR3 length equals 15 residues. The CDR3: CASSEAVPYQETQYF.

The CDR3 spells CASSSGTKGYF. The chain joins TRBV12-3 or TRBV12-4 to TRBJ2-4; the TCRdb call, TRBD1, lacks DNA for checking. The CDR3 runs to 11 residues.

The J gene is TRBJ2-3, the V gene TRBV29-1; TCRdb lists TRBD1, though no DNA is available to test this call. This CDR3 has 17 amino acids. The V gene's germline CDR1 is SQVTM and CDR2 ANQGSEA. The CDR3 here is CSVPTVFLAADTDTQYF.